The source of this TCR beta chain is a study of graft-versus-host responses after intestinal transplantation. Study summary: Recipients received multivisceral, liver-intestinal, or isolated intestinal transplants. Anti-thymocyte globulin induction was given to all recipients, followed by tacrolimus and steroids for roughly 3 years.

The assay was immunoSEQ multiplex PCR, and TCRdb's table has in-frame clones only and misses some. In the table there are roughly 50,000 clones, about 89% of which are singletons. The CDR3 is made up of 15 amino acids. V was cut by 7 bases and J by 3 bases, with 18 bases left in between. Germline V lookup: CDR1 LNHDA, CDR2 SQIVND (reference sequence). This clone was seen once. The antigen remains unidentified. Overall study findings and caveats: The recipient marrow held GvH clones, and some of them showed up first in ileum or blood. Peak GvH clone levels in circulation were associated with early post-transplant HvG declines.

The specimen was PBMCs, collected nearly 670 days after intestinal transplant. This chain connects TRBV19 to TRBJ1-1; weak D call: TRBD1 (5 bases). The receptor's source is a human patient who received an intestinal transplant, so some T cells may come from the graft donor. CDR3 sequence (DNA): TGTGCCAGTATCCGAGGGAGGGCGGGGGACACTGAAGCTTTCTTT. As protein: CASIRGRAGDTEAFF. Looking up the rest from reference TRBV19 and TRBJ1-1 gives the full variable domain: DGGITQSPKYLFRKEGQNVTLSCEQNLNHDAMYWYRQDPGQGLRLIYYSQIVNDFQKGDIAEGYSVSREKKESFPLTVTSAQKNPTAFYLCASIRGRAGDTEAFFGQGTRLTVV.